These T cell receptor beta chains were read from a single sample in a study of Graves' ophthalmopathy and Graves' hyperthyroidism. TCRdb reanalysed the multiplex PCR reads using MiXCR and keeps one entry per CDR3 protein. The sample has more than 1,000,000 distinct CDR3 sequences, about 38% seen once; the top ten hold approximately 10%. Sequenced sample: peripheral blood or thyroid tissue (not recorded which). These receptors were collected from an adult man with Graves' hyperthyroidism. Each CDR3 is given with its conserved first and last residue. Fields, in order: clone size, V gene, J gene, D gene, CDR3 protein, CDR3 DNA. The D gene is left open where the match is weak. A clone size is listed for some rows: how often the clone was seen (once, few, many), or a class if it is expanded.

NA	TRBV20-1	TRBJ2-7	TRBD1	CSARDSGRRTGGDEQYF	TGCAGTGCTAGAGATTCCGGACGGAGGACAGGGGGCGACGAGCAGTACTTC
many	TRBV10-3	TRBJ1-4	NA	CAISEAGARNEKLFF	TGTGCCATCAGTGAGGCCGGGGCGAGAAATGAAAAACTGTTTTTT
NA	TRBV5-4	TRBJ2-1	NA	CASSFVRLGEQFF	TGTGCCAGCAGCTTTGTCCGGTTAGGGGAGCAGTTCTTC
NA	TRBV7-8	TRBJ2-5	TRBD2	CASSFRTSGRRETQYF	TGTGCCAGCAGCTTTCGGACTAGCGGGAGGAGGGAGACCCAGTACTTC
few	TRBV9	TRBJ2-1	NA	CASSPGSEQFF	TGTGCCAGCAGCCCAGGGAGTGAGCAGTTCTTC
many	TRBV7-9	TRBJ1-4	NA	CASSADPTAEKLFF	TGTGCCAGCAGCGCAGATCCGACCGCCGAAAAACTGTTTTTT
NA	TRBV7-8	TRBJ2-7	NA	CASLGGAVEQYF	TGTGCCAGCCTAGGGGGGGCGGTCGAGCAGTACTTC
many	TRBV25-1	TRBJ1-6	NA	CASSGLTRQESHNSPLHF	TGTGCCAGCAGTGGCCTAACCAGACAGGAGAGTCATAATTCACCCCTCCACTTT
NA	TRBV20-1	TRBJ2-7	NA	CSARDWDTSYEQYF	TGCAGTGCTAGAGACTGGGACACCTCCTACGAGCAGTACTTC
many	TRBV10-3	TRBJ2-7	NA	CAISEGRRQVTYEQYF	TGTGCCATCAGTGAAGGGCGGAGACAGGTAACCTACGAGCAGTACTTC
many	TRBV24-1	TRBJ1-5	TRBD1	CATTTGDNQPQHF	TGTGCCACCACTACAGGGGACAATCAGCCCCAGCATTTT
NA	TRBV12-3/TRBV12-4	TRBJ1-4	TRBD1	CASMPTGRNEKLFF	TGTGCCAGCATGCCGACAGGGAGAAATGAAAAACTGTTTTTT
many	TRBV19	TRBJ1-1	NA	CASSRPDAEAFF	TGTGCCAGTAGTCGACCGGATGCTGAAGCTTTCTTT
few	TRBV2	TRBJ2-7	NA	CASSYSPTELPYEQYF	TGTGCCAGCAGTTACTCACCTACAGAGCTCCCGTACGAGCAGTACTTC
NA	TRBV10-3	TRBJ2-5	NA	CAISDRGIQETQYF	TGTGCCATCAGTGATCGAGGGATACAAGAGACCCAGTACTTC
many	TRBV15	TRBJ2-7	NA	CATSRSAGPYEQYF	TGTGCCACCTCTCGGTCCGCCGGACCCTACGAGCAGTACTTC
NA	TRBV7-2	TRBJ1-5	NA	CASTSGATSNQPQHF	TGTGCCAGCACCTCGGGAGCGACAAGCAATCAGCCCCAGCATTTT
many	TRBV10-3	TRBJ1-5	NA	CATSPSDIVNQPQHF	TGTGCCACCAGCCCGTCCGATATCGTCAATCAGCCCCAGCATTTT
many	TRBV20-1	TRBJ2-7	NA	CSAPRGRTYEQYF	TGCAGTGCTCCCCGGGGCAGAACCTACGAGCAGTACTTC
NA	TRBV7-2	TRBJ1-2	TRBD1	CATKSGQVAGNTF	TGTGCCACCAAATCGGGACAGGTGGCTGGAAACACCTTC
NA	TRBV2	TRBJ1-5	NA	CASSGRGQETQHF	TGTGCCAGCAGTGGAAGGGGCCAAGAGACCCAGCATTTT
NA	TRBV5-4	TRBJ1-6	TRBD1	CVSSNRDRGRNSPLHF	TGTGTCAGCAGCAACAGGGACAGGGGTCGAAATTCACCCCTCCACTTT
many	TRBV5-1	TRBJ2-5	NA	CASREGDQETQYF	TGCGCCAGCAGGGAGGGGGATCAAGAGACCCAGTACTTC
many	TRBV7-2	TRBJ1-1	NA	CASSSEQGIAEAFF	TGTGCCAGCAGCTCTGAACAGGGAATTGCTGAAGCTTTCTTT
many	TRBV6-6	TRBJ1-5	NA	CASSLGTTTQPQHF	TGTGCCAGCAGTTTAGGGACTACCACTCAGCCCCAGCATTTT
few	TRBV12-5	TRBJ2-7	NA	CASSKSAQVTGYEQYF	TGTGCCAGCAGCAAAAGCGCCCAGGTAACAGGTTACGAGCAGTACTTC
NA	TRBV9	TRBJ2-7	TRBD1	CASSATERGQGAEQYF	TGTGCCAGCAGCGCTACAGAAAGGGGACAGGGGGCCGAGCAGTACTTC
NA	TRBV6-2/TRBV6-3	TRBJ2-5	TRBD1	CATGQGVNQPQYF	TGTGCCACCGGACAGGGCGTCAATCAGCCCCAGTACTTC
NA	TRBV5-8	TRBJ2-2	NA	CASSLEGRGDTGELFF	TGTGCCAGCAGCTTGGAGGGGCGGGGAGACACCGGGGAGCTGTTTTTT
NA	TRBV7-8	TRBJ2-6	TRBD2	CASSLAGGYSGANVLTF	TGTGCCAGCAGCCTAGCGGGCGGGTACTCTGGGGCCAACGTCCTGACTTTC
many	TRBV7-2	TRBJ1-4	TRBD1	CASGQATNEKLFF	TGTGCCAGCGGACAGGCAACTAATGAAAAACTGTTTTTT
NA	TRBV7-2	TRBJ1-2	NA	CASSLDTSYGYTF	TGTGCCAGCAGCTTAGACACCTCTTATGGCTACACCTTC
many	TRBV12-3/TRBV12-4	TRBJ2-7	TRBD1	CASSWDSSREQYF	TGTGCCAGCAGCTGGGACAGCAGTAGGGAGCAGTACTTC
many	TRBV2	TRBJ1-1	NA	CASGFADTEAFF	TGTGCCAGCGGTTTTGCGGACACTGAAGCTTTCTTT
few	TRBV7-8	TRBJ2-2	TRBD1	CASSKTGVGTGELFF	TGTGCCAGCAGCAAGACAGGGGTTGGCACCGGGGAGCTGTTTTTT
NA	TRBV12-3/TRBV12-4	TRBJ2-7	TRBD2	CASNLSGNLDSYEQYF	TGTGCCAGCAATCTTAGCGGGAACCTTGACTCCTACGAGCAGTACTTC
NA	TRBV7-2	TRBJ2-5	NA	CASSLEVADTQYF	TGTGCCAGCAGCTTAGAGGTGGCGGATACGCAGTACTTC
many	TRBV7-2	TRBJ2-7	NA	CASSSGGRVSGEQYF	TGTGCCAGCAGCTCCGGGGGCAGGGTAAGCGGAGAGCAGTACTTC
many	TRBV2	TRBJ2-7	TRBD1	CASNLEMGQAREDEQYF	TGTGCCAGCAACTTGGAGATGGGACAGGCGCGCGAGGACGAGCAGTACTTC
NA	TRBV20-1	TRBJ2-5	NA	CSAKMWGETQYF	TGCAGTGCTAAAATGTGGGGAGAGACCCAGTACTTC
many	TRBV7-8	TRBJ1-3	NA	CASSLQGLSSGNTIYF	TGTGCCAGCAGCTTACAAGGACTGTCCTCTGGAAACACCATATATTTT
NA	TRBV6-5	TRBJ1-1	NA	CASTYGGVGDTEAFF	TGTGCCAGCACTTACGGGGGTGTGGGGGACACTGAAGCTTTCTTT
NA	TRBV29-1	TRBJ1-3	NA	CSVGLNRVTGNTIYF	TGCAGCGTAGGGCTCAACAGGGTAACTGGAAACACCATATATTTT
NA	TRBV2	TRBJ2-7	NA	CASSFRLGQGSYEQYF	TGTGCCAGCAGTTTTCGCTTGGGGCAGGGATCATACGAGCAGTACTTC
NA	TRBV7-7	TRBJ1-5	TRBD1	CASGGQENQPQHF	TGTGCCAGCGGGGGACAGGAGAATCAGCCCCAGCATTTT
few	TRBV30	TRBJ2-7	NA	CAWSGVYEQYF	TGTGCCTGGAGTGGGGTCTACGAGCAGTACTTC
NA	TRBV7-2	TRBJ1-3	NA	CASSFGGYTIYF	TGTGCCAGCAGCTTCGGAGGGTACACCATATATTTT
few	TRBV12-3/TRBV12-4	TRBJ2-7	TRBD2	CASSFQTSAHEQYF	TGTGCCAGCAGTTTCCAAACTAGCGCTCACGAGCAGTACTTC
few	TRBV10-3	TRBJ2-2	NA	CAIRPAPRGELFF	TGTGCCATCAGACCCGCCCCTCGAGGGGAGCTGTTTTTT
NA	TRBV29-1	TRBJ2-5	TRBD2	CSGRSGGGYQETQYF	TGCAGTGGTAGAAGCGGGGGGGGGTACCAAGAGACCCAGTACTTC
many	TRBV11-2	TRBJ2-7	NA	CASSPGASEQYF	TGTGCCAGCAGCCCCGGGGCGTCCGAGCAGTACTTC
many	TRBV9	TRBJ2-7	NA	CASSVAQGQKQYF	TGTGCCAGCAGCGTAGCTCAGGGTCAAAAGCAGTACTTC